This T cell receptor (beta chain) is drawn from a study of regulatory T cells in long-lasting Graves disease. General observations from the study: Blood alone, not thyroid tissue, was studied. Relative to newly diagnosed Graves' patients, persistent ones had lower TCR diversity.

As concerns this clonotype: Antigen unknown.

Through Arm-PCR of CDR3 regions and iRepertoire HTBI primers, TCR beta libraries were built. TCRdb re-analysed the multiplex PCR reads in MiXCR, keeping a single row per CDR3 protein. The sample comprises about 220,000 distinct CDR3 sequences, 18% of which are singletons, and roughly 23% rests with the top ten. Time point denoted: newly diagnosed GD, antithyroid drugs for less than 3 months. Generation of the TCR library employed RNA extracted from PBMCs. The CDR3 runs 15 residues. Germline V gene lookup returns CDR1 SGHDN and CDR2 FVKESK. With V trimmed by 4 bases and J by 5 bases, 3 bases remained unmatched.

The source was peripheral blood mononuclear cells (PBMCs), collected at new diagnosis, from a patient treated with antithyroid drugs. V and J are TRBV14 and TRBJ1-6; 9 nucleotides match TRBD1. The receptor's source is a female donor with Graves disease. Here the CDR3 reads CASSRRDRDNSPLHF. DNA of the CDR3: TGTGCCAGCAGCCGAAGGGACAGGGATAATTCACCCCTCCACTTT. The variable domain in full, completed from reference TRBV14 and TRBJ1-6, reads EAGVTQFPSHSVIEKGQTVTLRCDPISGHDNLYWYRRVMGKEIKFLLHFVKESKQDESGMPNNRFLAERTGGTYSTLKVQPAELEDSGVYFCASSRRDRDNSPLHFGNGTRLTVT.